The TCR beta chain described here comes from a study of blood T cell repertoires in COVID-19. Per the authors' pipeline: Nucleated cell counts were estimated from reference gene primer amplification. Repertoires were generated with immunoSEQ multiplex PCR, while TCRdb's copy carries only in-frame clones and drops some. The V and J calls and clone size are taken from that table; D and trimming were inferred from the DNA. The top ten hold 2.6% of the sample, which has some 200,000 clones, about 87% seen once. The CDR3 is made up of 15 amino acids. The V end lost 4 bases, the J end lost 0 bases, and 10 bases lay between the germline ends. The germline CDR1 and CDR2 sequences are MGHRA and YSYEKL. Cohorts were determined from participant-reported clinical history. The study counted Cohort 3 donors as recovered given two negative PCRs, clearance, or symptom resolution.

The chain is built from TRBV4-1 and TRBJ1-3; TRBD1 is a possible D gene (6 bases). The clonotype originates from a woman younger than 45 who had recovered from COVID-19. The specimen was PBMCs or T cells enriched from blood (not recorded which). CDR3 nucleotide sequence: TGCGCCAGCAGCCCCGGACAGAACTCTGGAAACACCATATATTTT. This sequence encodes CASSPGQNSGNTIYF.